What follows are 5 T cell receptor beta chains derived from one specimen sequenced in a study of blood T cell repertoires in COVID-19 (dated by TCRdb to the early 2020s). The library was obtained by the immunoSEQ multiplex PCR assay. Held by TCRdb, this immuneACCESS table contains in-frame sequences only and omits some clones. Under half of the omission traces to an unresolved V gene where checked; the cause of the rest is unknown. The sample table holds 140,000 or so clones, of which around 87% were seen once. Roughly 35% of the sample lies in the top ten. Sequencing was done on a sample of peripheral blood. Receptors were obtained from a man aged 45 to 65 who had recovered from COVID-19.

J is TRBJ2-2 and V is TRBV27, with 7 bases aligning to TRBD1. Trimming cost V 2 bases and J 8 bases; bases outside gene matches: 14. The CDR3 loop spans 17 amino acids. Germline assignment: CDR1 MNHEY and CDR2 SMNVEV (reference sequence). Written as DNA, the CDR3 is TGTGCCAGCAGTTTACTTTCCGGGACAGCTGCCTTAGGGGAGCTGTTTTTT. Translating gives CASSLLSGTAALGELFF.

The chain is built from TRBV9 and TRBJ1-5; 9 positions agree with TRBD1. This CDR3 spans 15 amino acids. Germline CDR1 is SGDLS and CDR2 is YYNGEE. V gave up 3 bases and J gave up 5 bases; unmatched junction bases: 6. The CDR3 protein is CASSGTGDEYQPQHF. Here the CDR3 DNA reads TGTGCCAGCAGCGGGACAGGGGATGAGTATCAGCCCCAGCATTTT.

This clone was detected only once. The chain uses TRBV13 and TRBJ1-3; 9 nucleotides align to TRBD1. Germline trimming cut 3 bases from V and 3 bases from J; bases unmatched to any gene: 3. Per the germline V gene, CDR1 is PRHDT and CDR2 is FYEKMQ (reference sequence). CDR3 length equals 15 residues. Written as DNA, the CDR3 is TGTGCCAGCAGCTTGGGGGGACAGGGTGGAAACACCATATATTTT. This codes for CASSLGGQGGNTIYF.

V and J are TRBV4-1 and TRBJ2-3, with a tentative D call TRBD1 (5 bases). Between the trimmed V and J ends, which lost 1 base and 0 bases, there was a span of 11 bases. Germline lookup yields CDR1 MGHRA and CDR2 YSYEKL. This CDR3 has 16 residues. This CDR3 reads CASSQVPGQSTDTQYF. The CDR3 nucleotides are TGCGCCAGCAGCCAAGTTCCAGGACAAAGCACAGATACGCAGTATTTT.

This chain connects TRBV6-1 to TRBJ2-4; perhaps TRBD2 as D (7 bases). In germline, CDR1 is MNHNS, CDR2 SASEGT. V lost 3 bases and J lost 3, with 18 bases in between. The CDR3 runs to 17 residues. The CDR3 sequence is CASSETTPRGGKNIQYF. Here the CDR3 DNA reads TGTGCCAGCAGTGAGACGACCCCGAGGGGGGGCAAAAACATTCAGTACTTC.